This T cell receptor (beta chain) comes out of a study of cytomegalovirus exposure and HLA in healthy donors. Notes on the study in general: Certain indistinguishable V segments, among them TRBV6-2 and TRBV6-3, were excluded.

J gave up 0 bases and V 5 bases, and 6 bases lay outside the gene matches. CDR1 and CDR2 from the germline V gene are SNHLY and FYNNEI. CDR3 length: 17 amino acids. The PCR ran on 60 Vbeta and 13 Jbeta primers. Using immunoSEQ multiplex PCR, the repertoire was profiled, and TCRdb retains in-frame clones only, with some absent. The sample carries about 75,000 clones, 70% to 85% recorded once. A remark on this clone: The antigen is undetermined.

This rearrangement joins TRBV2 to TRBJ2-4; 11 nucleotides agree with TRBD2. Input material: PBMCs. The receptor was derived from a man aged 65-85 years in good health and CMV-seropositive. CDR3 residues: CASSKGLAVIAKNIQYF. The CDR3 DNA is TGTGCCAGCAGTAAGGGACTAGCGGTTATAGCCAAAAACATTCAGTACTTC. The full variable domain, with the rest looked up from reference TRBV2 and TRBJ2-4, is EPEVTQTPSHQVTQMGQEVILRCVPISNHLYFYWYRQILGQKVEFLVSFYNNEISEKSEIFDDQFSVERPDGSNFTLKIRSTKLEDSAMYFCASSKGLAVIAKNIQYFGAGTRLSVL.